The rows below give T cell receptor beta chains drawn from one sample of a study of shared clonotypes between healthy human individuals. Sequenced by immunoSEQ multiplex PCR; TCRdb stores in-frame clones only, minus some. Here the sample spans roughly 590,000 clones, over 95% being singletons. The sequenced material came from naive CD8+ T cells sorted from blood. These receptors were taken from a woman between 25 and 40 years old in good health. Each CDR3 is given with its conserved first and last residue. D genes are given only for firm matches. Expanded clones are given a class, and other clones once, few, many or no size at all.

d_call: TRBD1
v_call: TRBV9
j_call: TRBJ2-1
clone_size: .
cdr3_aa: CASSGTGVYNEQFF
cdr3_nt: TGTGCCAGCAGCGGGACAGGCGTTTACAATGAGCAGTTCTTC

d_call: .
v_call: TRBV5-1
j_call: TRBJ2-7
clone_size: .
cdr3_aa: CASSALPGKSEQYF
cdr3_nt: TGCGCCAGCAGCGCACTACCAGGGAAGAGCGAGCAGTACTTC

d_call: .
v_call: TRBV6-5
j_call: TRBJ2-7
clone_size: .
cdr3_aa: CASSYSAGPRGYEQYF
cdr3_nt: TGTGCCAGCAGTTACTCGGCCGGTCCCAGGGGATACGAGCAGTACTTC

d_call: .
v_call: TRBV6-1
j_call: TRBJ1-1
clone_size: .
cdr3_aa: CASSEVGGREAFF
cdr3_nt: TGTGCCAGCAGTGAAGTCGGAGGGCGAGAAGCTTTCTTT

d_call: TRBD2
v_call: TRBV2
j_call: TRBJ2-7
clone_size: .
cdr3_aa: CASSVRLAGSYEQYF
cdr3_nt: TGTGCCAGCAGTGTACGGCTAGCGGGGTCCTACGAGCAGTACTTC

d_call: .
v_call: TRBV6-1
j_call: TRBJ1-5
clone_size: .
cdr3_aa: CASSEEVGTYSNQPQHF
cdr3_nt: TGTGCCAGCAGTGAAGAAGTAGGGACTTATAGCAATCAGCCCCAGCATTTT

d_call: .
v_call: TRBV19
j_call: TRBJ2-5
clone_size: .
cdr3_aa: CASSMGSSGGTQETQYF
cdr3_nt: TGTGCCAGTAGTATGGGTAGTTCAGGGGGGACCCAAGAGACCCAGTACTTC

d_call: .
v_call: TRBV19
j_call: TRBJ2-7
clone_size: .
cdr3_aa: CASSIGTGGYEQYF
cdr3_nt: TGTGCCAGTAGTATAGGAACAGGAGGCTACGAGCAGTACTTC

d_call: .
v_call: TRBV2
j_call: TRBJ2-7
clone_size: .
cdr3_aa: CASSELGYEQYF
cdr3_nt: TGTGCCAGCAGTGAACTAGGGTACGAGCAGTACTTC

d_call: .
v_call: TRBV27
j_call: TRBJ2-3
clone_size: .
cdr3_aa: CASSLFAPPGTDTQYF
cdr3_nt: TGTGCCAGCAGTTTATTCGCTCCTCCTGGCACAGATACGCAGTATTTT

d_call: .
v_call: TRBV7-2
j_call: TRBJ2-2
clone_size: .
cdr3_aa: CASSLLAGTNTGELFF
cdr3_nt: TGTGCCAGCAGCTTATTGGCGGGCACGAACACCGGGGAGCTGTTTTTT

d_call: .
v_call: TRBV27
j_call: TRBJ2-6
clone_size: .
cdr3_aa: CASSLSIRGPSGVSGANVLTF
cdr3_nt: TGTGCCAGCAGTTTATCCATTAGGGGCCCCTCCGGAGTTTCTGGGGCCAACGTCCTGACTTTC

d_call: TRBD2
v_call: TRBV28
j_call: TRBJ2-1
clone_size: .
cdr3_aa: CASWASGRSRYNEQFF
cdr3_nt: TGTGCCAGCTGGGCTAGCGGGAGGAGTAGGTACAATGAGCAGTTCTTC

d_call: .
v_call: TRBV9
j_call: TRBJ1-1
clone_size: .
cdr3_aa: CASSVPPDTEAFF
cdr3_nt: TGTGCCAGCAGCGTTCCCCCAGACACTGAAGCTTTCTTT

d_call: .
v_call: TRBV18
j_call: TRBJ2-2
clone_size: .
cdr3_aa: CASSMSGETGELFF
cdr3_nt: TGTGCCAGCTCAATGTCAGGGGAAACCGGGGAGCTGTTTTTT

d_call: TRBD1
v_call: TRBV4-1
j_call: TRBJ1-2
clone_size: .
cdr3_aa: CASSPDVGGGLYGYTF
cdr3_nt: TGCGCCAGCAGCCCCGACGTCGGAGGGGGCCTTTATGGCTACACCTTC

d_call: TRBD1
v_call: TRBV5-1
j_call: TRBJ2-1
clone_size: .
cdr3_aa: CASSLRRTGGLPSYNEQFF
cdr3_nt: TGCGCCAGCAGCTTACGGAGGACAGGGGGACTACCTTCCTACAATGAGCAGTTCTTC

d_call: .
v_call: TRBV9
j_call: TRBJ1-3
clone_size: .
cdr3_aa: CASSALGRSSGNTIYF
cdr3_nt: TGTGCCAGCAGCGCCCTCGGACGGAGCTCTGGAAACACCATATATTTT

d_call: TRBD2
v_call: TRBV29-1
j_call: TRBJ2-7
clone_size: .
cdr3_aa: CSGRLAQTYEQYF
cdr3_nt: TGCAGCGGCAGACTAGCGCAAACCTACGAGCAGTACTTC

d_call: .
v_call: TRBV5-1
j_call: TRBJ2-5
clone_size: .
cdr3_aa: CASSFPDGIGYETQYF
cdr3_nt: TGCGCCAGCAGCTTTCCCGACGGGATAGGATACGAGACCCAGTACTTC

d_call: TRBD1
v_call: TRBV5-5
j_call: TRBJ1-2
clone_size: once
cdr3_aa: CASSITGTATLTNYGYTF
cdr3_nt: TGTGCCAGCAGTATAACCGGGACAGCAACCCTCACTAACTATGGCTACACCTTC

d_call: .
v_call: TRBV27
j_call: TRBJ2-7
clone_size: .
cdr3_aa: CASSSSGSPEQYF
cdr3_nt: TGTGCCAGCAGTTCAAGCGGCAGCCCCGAGCAGTACTTC

d_call: TRBD2
v_call: TRBV19
j_call: TRBJ2-7
clone_size: .
cdr3_aa: CASSPTSESEQYF
cdr3_nt: TGTGCCAGTAGTCCAACTAGCGAATCCGAGCAGTACTTC

d_call: .
v_call: TRBV27
j_call: TRBJ2-1
clone_size: .
cdr3_aa: CASSWESSYNEQFF
cdr3_nt: TGTGCCAGCAGTTGGGAAAGCTCCTACAATGAGCAGTTCTTC

d_call: TRBD2
v_call: TRBV14
j_call: TRBJ2-7
clone_size: .
cdr3_aa: CASSHDSFGLAGAYEQYF
cdr3_nt: TGTGCCAGCAGCCACGATTCATTCGGACTAGCGGGAGCCTACGAGCAGTACTTC

d_call: TRBD1
v_call: TRBV28
j_call: TRBJ1-2
clone_size: .
cdr3_aa: CASRPGQGAYGYTF
cdr3_nt: TGTGCCAGCAGACCAGGGCAGGGGGCCTATGGCTACACCTTC

d_call: TRBD1
v_call: TRBV11-2
j_call: TRBJ2-7
clone_size: .
cdr3_aa: CASSPGTGRRSYEQYF
cdr3_nt: TGTGCCAGCAGCCCTGGGACAGGGCGACGGTCCTACGAGCAGTACTTC

d_call: .
v_call: TRBV27
j_call: TRBJ1-1
clone_size: .
cdr3_aa: CASSWGGLNTEAFF
cdr3_nt: TGTGCCAGCAGCTGGGGGGGCCTGAACACTGAAGCTTTCTTT

d_call: TRBD2
v_call: TRBV27
j_call: TRBJ2-7
clone_size: .
cdr3_aa: CASSPGTSFPGYEQYF
cdr3_nt: TGTGCCAGCAGTCCCGGGACTAGCTTTCCAGGATACGAGCAGTACTTC

d_call: .
v_call: TRBV11-2
j_call: TRBJ1-4
clone_size: .
cdr3_aa: CASSPDLLATNEKLFF
cdr3_nt: TGTGCCAGCAGCCCGGACCTACTTGCAACTAATGAAAAACTGTTTTTT

d_call: .
v_call: TRBV6-5
j_call: TRBJ1-5
clone_size: .
cdr3_aa: CASRPTSLSKPQHF
cdr3_nt: TGTGCCAGCAGACCTACCTCCCTATCTAAGCCCCAGCATTTT

d_call: .
v_call: TRBV10-3
j_call: TRBJ2-1
clone_size: .
cdr3_aa: CAILDGSYNEQFF
cdr3_nt: TGTGCCATCCTCGATGGCTCCTACAATGAGCAGTTCTTC

d_call: .
v_call: TRBV28
j_call: TRBJ1-1
clone_size: .
cdr3_aa: CASMRIAEGKNTEAFF
cdr3_nt: TGTGCCAGCATGAGGATAGCTGAGGGAAAGAACACTGAAGCTTTCTTT

d_call: .
v_call: TRBV7-9
j_call: TRBJ1-1
clone_size: .
cdr3_aa: CASSLAQGRKTEAFF
cdr3_nt: TGTGCCAGCAGCTTAGCGCAGGGGAGGAAGACTGAAGCTTTCTTT

d_call: TRBD1
v_call: TRBV10-3
j_call: TRBJ1-1
clone_size: .
cdr3_aa: CAITDRGNTEAFF
cdr3_nt: TGTGCCATCACGGACAGGGGGAACACTGAAGCTTTCTTT

d_call: .
v_call: TRBV5-1
j_call: TRBJ1-1
clone_size: .
cdr3_aa: CASSLVWGPATEAFF
cdr3_nt: TGCGCCAGCAGCTTGGTCTGGGGGCCCGCCACTGAAGCTTTCTTT

d_call: TRBD2
v_call: TRBV19
j_call: TRBJ2-3
clone_size: .
cdr3_aa: CASSIGLAGGTDTQYF
cdr3_nt: TGTGCCAGTAGTATTGGACTAGCGGGAGGCACAGATACGCAGTATTTT

d_call: .
v_call: TRBV14
j_call: TRBJ2-7
clone_size: .
cdr3_aa: CASSQGESAMAYEQYF
cdr3_nt: TGTGCCAGCAGCCAAGGGGAATCCGCGATGGCCTACGAGCAGTACTTC

d_call: TRBD2
v_call: TRBV10-1
j_call: TRBJ2-1
clone_size: few
cdr3_aa: CASSDQRETAYNEQFF
cdr3_nt: TGCGCCAGCAGTGACCAGCGGGAGACGGCCTACAATGAGCAGTTCTTC

d_call: .
v_call: TRBV28
j_call: TRBJ2-2
clone_size: .
cdr3_aa: CATRVGYTGELFF
cdr3_nt: TGTGCCACCCGGGTGGGGTACACCGGGGAGCTGTTTTTT

d_call: .
v_call: TRBV19
j_call: TRBJ1-4
clone_size: .
cdr3_aa: CASGRRSTNEKLFF
cdr3_nt: TGTGCCAGCGGTAGACGGTCAACTAATGAAAAACTGTTTTTT

d_call: TRBD2
v_call: TRBV19
j_call: TRBJ2-1
clone_size: .
cdr3_aa: CASNWGSGDYNEQFF
cdr3_nt: TGTGCCAGTAACTGGGGAAGCGGGGATTACAATGAGCAGTTCTTC

d_call: TRBD1
v_call: TRBV6-1
j_call: TRBJ1-1
clone_size: .
cdr3_aa: CASSVSGDRGEWSTEAFF
cdr3_nt: TGTGCCAGCAGTGTGTCTGGGGACAGGGGGGAATGGAGCACTGAAGCTTTCTTT

d_call: .
v_call: TRBV19
j_call: TRBJ1-1
clone_size: .
cdr3_aa: CASSPGPTSEAFF
cdr3_nt: TGTGCCAGTAGTCCTGGACCGACAAGTGAAGCTTTCTTT

d_call: TRBD2
v_call: TRBV4-2
j_call: TRBJ2-1
clone_size: .
cdr3_aa: CASSQGLAGANEQFF
cdr3_nt: TGTGCCAGCAGCCAAGGACTAGCGGGAGCCAATGAGCAGTTCTTC

d_call: .
v_call: TRBV5-1
j_call: TRBJ2-7
clone_size: once
cdr3_aa: CASSLVSWTFYEQYF
cdr3_nt: TGCGCCAGCAGCTTGGTTTCTTGGACTTTCTACGAGCAGTACTTC

d_call: .
v_call: TRBV6-5
j_call: TRBJ2-7
clone_size: .
cdr3_aa: CASSYGLIYEQYF
cdr3_nt: TGTGCCAGCAGTTACGGGCTTATCTACGAGCAGTACTTC

d_call: .
v_call: TRBV5-4
j_call: TRBJ2-1
clone_size: once
cdr3_aa: CASSPAAAYNEQFF
cdr3_nt: TGTGCCTCAAGCCCCGCAGCAGCCTACAATGAGCAGTTCTTC

d_call: .
v_call: TRBV2
j_call: TRBJ2-7
clone_size: once
cdr3_aa: CASSPDGAYEQYF
cdr3_nt: TGTGCCAGCAGCCCTGACGGCGCCTACGAGCAGTACTTC

d_call: TRBD1
v_call: TRBV27
j_call: TRBJ1-2
clone_size: .
cdr3_aa: CASSRGGATYTF
cdr3_nt: TGTGCCAGCTCTCGAGGGGGCGCGACCTACACCTTC

d_call: .
v_call: TRBV9
j_call: TRBJ2-1
clone_size: .
cdr3_aa: CASSVATNSYNEQFF
cdr3_nt: TGTGCCAGCAGCGTCGCGACAAACTCCTACAATGAGCAGTTCTTC

d_call: .
v_call: TRBV11-2
j_call: TRBJ2-1
clone_size: .
cdr3_aa: CASSFVHEQFF
cdr3_nt: TGTGCCAGCAGCTTTGTCCATGAGCAGTTCTTC

d_call: TRBD2
v_call: TRBV27
j_call: TRBJ2-5
clone_size: .
cdr3_aa: CASSLGGGETQYF
cdr3_nt: TGTGCCAGCAGTTTGGGGGGGGGTGAGACCCAGTACTTC

d_call: .
v_call: TRBV4-1
j_call: TRBJ2-7
clone_size: once
cdr3_aa: CASSQDPKYEQYF
cdr3_nt: TGCGCCAGCAGCCAAGATCCGAAGTACGAGCAGTACTTC